Below, 11 T cell receptor beta chains from the same sample are listed, as sequenced in a study of blood T cells in healthy people across ages. For the second PCR, which ran for roughly 6 to 12 cycles, a sample-barcoded 5' primer and a J-beta primer mix were used. Via MiXCR, TCRdb re-called the 5' RACE reads, giving one row per CDR3 protein. The sample yields about 1.8 million distinct CDR3 sequences, around 50% seen once. Material for sequencing was blood. These receptors originate from a woman in her thirties or forties in good health.

The rearrangement links TRBV7-9 to TRBJ2-5, with D tentatively TRBD1 or TRBD2 (5 bases each). This CDR3 is built from 14 residues. Trimming stripped 3 bases from V and 3 bases from J, with 11 bases between. CDR1 and CDR2 from the germline V gene are SEHNR and FQNEAQ (reference sequence). The CDR3 spells CASSFWDGKETQYF. The CDR3 DNA sequence: TGTGCCAGCAGCTTTTGGGACGGAAAAGAGACCCAGTACTTC. Combining the CDR3 with reference TRBV7-9 and TRBJ2-5 gives the whole variable domain DTGVSQNPRHKITKRGQNVTFRCDPISEHNRLYWYRQTLGQGPEFLTYFQNEAQLEKSRLLSDRFSAERPKGSFSTLEIQRTEQGDSAMYLCASSFWDGKETQYFGPGTRLLVL.

The gene calls are TRBV2 and TRBJ1-2, with 7 bases lining up with TRBD1. The trim removed 5 bases at V and 7 bases at J, leaving 7 bases unmatched. This CDR3 is built from 13 residues. From germline, CDR1 is SNHLY and CDR2 FYNNEI. CDR3 sequence: CASSRRQGSGYTF. The CDR3 region has the DNA TGTGCCAGCAGTCGACGACAGGGCTCTGGCTACACCTTC.

A note on this clonotype: A much bigger clone sits one base away, suggesting this may be a read error. As the CDR3 is not closed by the conserved phenylalanine or tryptophan, this likely results from a read error. This chain links TRBV7-2 with TRBJ2-1, with D unclear. The CDR3 is made up of 15 amino acids. The V and J ends lost 4 bases and 0 bases respectively, with 10 bases between them. The germline V gene has CDR1 SGHTA and CDR2 FQGNSA. CDR3 in amino acids: CASSSQLISYNEQFL. CDR3 DNA sequence: TGTGCCAGCAGCTCTCAACTGATCTCCTACAATGAGCAGTTCTTA.

This clonotype has only one observation. The CDR3 reads CSTINPTRDQETQYF. CDR3 nucleotide sequence: TGCAGTACTATTAACCCGACCCGAGACCAAGAGACCCAGTACTTC. The rearrangement links TRBV20-1 to TRBJ2-5; no firm D call. Trimming removed 8 bases from V and 0 bases from J, with 19 bases in between. The germline V gene encodes CDR1 DFQATT and CDR2 SNEGSKA (reference sequence). The CDR3 sequence is 15 residues long.

The chain recombines TRBV5-1 with TRBJ2-5; D is possibly TRBD1 (7 bases). This CDR3 has 16 amino acids. Germline V CDR1 and CDR2: SGHRS, YFSETQ. Trimming removed 2 bases at V and 5 bases at J, with 19 bases between. CDR3 nucleotides: TGCGCCAGCAGCTTTTCCTTTTGGAGGGGGCAGGAGACCCAGTACTTC. This sequence encodes CASSFSFWRGQETQYF.

The gene calls are TRBV6-1 and TRBJ1-1, with a weak D call TRBD1 (5 bases). Trimming cost V 9 bases and J 2 bases, with 13 bases left between them. Germline V gives CDR1 MNHNS, CDR2 SASEGT. This CDR3 contains 13 residues. The CDR3 sequence: CASHQGVNTEAFF. In nucleotides, the CDR3 is TGTGCCAGTCACCAAGGGGTAAACACTGAAGCTTTCTTT.

This chain uses TRBV7-6 with TRBJ2-7, with 9 bases matching TRBD1. Germline V gene sequence: CDR1 SGHVS, CDR2 FNYEAQ. V lost 1 base, J lost 5 bases, and 6 bases stayed unmatched. The CDR3 has 15 residues. CDR3 nucleotides: TGTGCCAGCAGCTTAGAGGGACAGGGTAACCACGAGCAGTACTTC. Protein: CASSLEGQGNHEQYF.

The chain couples TRBV20-1 to TRBJ2-1, with D maybe TRBD2 (7 bases). The DNA end is a closer match to TRBJ2-7, so the J assignment may be wrong. The CDR3 loop spans 15 amino acids. The germline V gene encodes CDR1 DFQATT and CDR2 SNEGSKA (reference sequence). The CDR3 protein is CSASMSGGAYNEQYF. CDR3 nucleotides: TGCAGTGCTAGTATGTCGGGGGGCGCCTACAATGAGCAGTACTTC.

This chain links TRBV12-5 with TRBJ2-1; 11 bases match TRBD2. This CDR3 spans 15 amino acids. The germline V gene has CDR1 LGHNT and CDR2 FRNRAP. Unmatched junction bases numbered 1, after V lost 1 base and J lost 5 bases. The CDR3 DNA sequence: TGTGCTAGTGGTTTGGGACTAGCGGGGAACAATGAGCAGTTCTTC. Translated, it gives CASGLGLAGNNEQFF.

The rearrangement joins TRBV27 to TRBJ2-3; 9 nucleotides match TRBD2. Germline V CDR1 and CDR2: MNHEY, SMNVEV (reference sequence). The CDR3 covers 14 residues. V lost 1 base to trimming and J lost 7 bases; unmatched junction nucleotides: 3. In nucleotides, the CDR3 is TGTGCCAGCAGTTTATTGACTAGCGGATATACGCAGTATTTT. It codes for CASSLLTSGYTQYF.

V is TRBV12-3 or TRBV12-4 and J is TRBJ2-7; no clear D. Trimming pared 5 bases from V and 3 bases from J, leaving 14 bases between. There are 14 residues in the CDR3. Here the CDR3 reads CASSVAGLVYEQYF. Here the CDR3 DNA reads TGTGCCAGCAGTGTTGCCGGTTTAGTCTACGAGCAGTACTTC.